This entry concerns a single T cell receptor beta chain. Which antigen it targets is not known. Given a much more abundant clone one base away, this may be a read error. The CDR3 spans 14 residues, from the cysteine through the phenylalanine. CDR3 DNA only is kept here, 42 bases in frame from base 1. As encoded in the germline V gene, CDR1 is SGHRS while CDR2 is YFSETQ. These data come from a study of molecular identifiers for immune sequencing clone quantification (dated by TCRdb to 2016 to 2019). Background for the entire study: For a replicate experiment, RNA from around 20,000 or 99,000 naive CD8 T cells was divided into five aliquots, of which four were sequenced. The study was a methods study using CD8 T cells to benchmark molecular-identifier clustering-based TCR repertoire sequencing (MIDCIRS) and TCR RNA copy counting. Summary of the overall study and its limitations: Modeling gave approximately 3 recovered TCR RNA copies per cell versus around 9.9 by digital PCR, implying approximately 30% capture efficiency. Even against a background of 750,000 to 1,000,000 naive CD8 T cells, spiked-in Jurkat TCR RNA amounting to a single cell's worth was reported to be detectable. The sizes of highly expanded clones could end up underestimated when identical TCR molecules share a barcode. In CMV-specific effector cells, over 98% of molecules were held by clones above 20 RNA copies, whereas under 1% of molecules were held by such clones in naive cells. The naive libraries included spiked-in Jurkat TCR RNA (around 10 copies' worth), and this RNA is not part of the donor repertoire. Without barcode sub-clustering, chimeric consensus sequences inflated TCR diversity; chimeras reached as high as 47%.

Libraries of naive CD8 T cells were built from around 20,000 to 1,000,000 sorted cells, with 10%, 30% or 50% of the purified RNA used. On a BD FACSAria II, naive CD8 T cells were FACS-sorted as CD8+CD4-CCR7+CD45RA+ and collected into RLT Plus buffer. To test detection sensitivity, Jurkat RNA equal to 9 to 10 TCR copies was added to samples of roughly 18,000-1,100,000 naive CD8 T cells. CD8 T cells were enriched using RosetteSep CD8+ T Cell Enrichment Cocktail and Ficoll-Paque, and the enriched cells then underwent ACK red cell lysis. Receptors were amplified or captured by PCR. The sequencer was a NextSeq 500. Bulk TCR libraries were made following a previously described method, with the TCR primers given in Table S5. The Qiagen AllPrep DNA/RNA kit was used to purify total RNA. Before any analysis, reads coming from multiple sequencing runs of the same library were combined into one pool. The paper's data handling went like this. Reads were retained only if the reads had an exact TCR constant sequence, and the retained reads were trimmed to 150 nt and grouped according to their 12-nt molecular barcodes. Reads in each barcode group were sub-clustered using a 15% Levenshtein threshold, and a quality-weighted consensus sequence was built for each RNA molecule. Non-functional sequences were excluded, and lower-count sequences lying one edit away from another sequence were also excluded. Barcode sub-clusters with fewer than 20% of the maximum read count were removed, based on fitting two negative binomial distributions. Through fastp at Q25 and MiXCR, TCRdb rebuilt clones from the public reads, retaining in-frame beta chains. Each entry is one CDR3 protein sequence, shown with its most common DNA and genes. Here the V and J calls rest on TCRdb's processing, not on the authors' analysis. The sample data list a few hundred thousand distinct CDR3 sequences, and less than 30% of these were observed just once. Of the sample, under 0.85% falls within the top ten clones.

This chain is built from TRBV5-1 and TRBJ1-1; 8 of the junction bases match TRBD1. Material: naive CD8+ T cells from blood, with Jurkat cell RNA spiked in. What the cell subset or site label conveys for this sample: FACS-sorted CD8+CD4-CCR7+CD45RA+ naive T cells. This clonotype originated in a human donor in good health. Some libraries in this study had Jurkat cell RNA spiked in. The nucleotide sequence reads as follows: TGCGCCAGCAGCCCCGACAGGGGCCTATTAGAAGCTTACTTT. It translates as CASSPDRGLLEAYF.